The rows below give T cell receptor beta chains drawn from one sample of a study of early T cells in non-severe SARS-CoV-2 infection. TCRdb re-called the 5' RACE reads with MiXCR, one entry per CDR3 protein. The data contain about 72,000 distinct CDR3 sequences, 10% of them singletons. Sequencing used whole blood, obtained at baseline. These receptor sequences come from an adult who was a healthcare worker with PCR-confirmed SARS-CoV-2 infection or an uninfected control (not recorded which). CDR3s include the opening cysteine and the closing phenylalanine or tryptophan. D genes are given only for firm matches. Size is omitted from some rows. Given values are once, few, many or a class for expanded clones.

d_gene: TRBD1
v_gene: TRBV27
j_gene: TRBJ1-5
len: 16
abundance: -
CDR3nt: TGTGCCAGCAGTTTACGCTGGACAGGAAAGGGACAGCCCCAGCATTTT
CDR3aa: CASSLRWTGKGQPQHF

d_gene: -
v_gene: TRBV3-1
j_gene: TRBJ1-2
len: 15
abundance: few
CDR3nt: TGTGCCAGCAGCCAGTGGGTCAGGTCTAACTATGGCTACACCTTC
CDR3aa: CASSQWVRSNYGYTF

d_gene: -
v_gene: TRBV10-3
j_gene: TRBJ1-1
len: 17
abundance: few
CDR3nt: TGTGCCATCAGTGATACACTCTCCGGGACCGCGGGCACTGAAGCTTTCTTT
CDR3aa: CAISDTLSGTAGTEAFF

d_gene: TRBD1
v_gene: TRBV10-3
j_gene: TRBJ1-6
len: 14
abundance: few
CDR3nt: TGTGCCATCAGTCGGGACAGGGGAGAATCACCCCTCCACTTT
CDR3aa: CAISRDRGESPLHF

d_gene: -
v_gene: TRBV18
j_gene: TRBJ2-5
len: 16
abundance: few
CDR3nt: TGTGCCAGCCTCCCGGGGGATGAGCTGTACCAAGAGACCCAGTACTTC
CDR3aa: CASLPGDELYQETQYF

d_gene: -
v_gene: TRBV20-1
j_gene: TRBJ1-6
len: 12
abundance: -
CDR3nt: TGCAGTGCTAAAGGGGGAAACGGGCCCCTCCACTTT
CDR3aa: CSAKGGNGPLHF

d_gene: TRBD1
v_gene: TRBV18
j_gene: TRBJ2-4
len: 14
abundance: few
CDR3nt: TGTGCCAGCTCTCCCGGACAGGGGATAAACATTCAGTACTTC
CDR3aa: CASSPGQGINIQYF

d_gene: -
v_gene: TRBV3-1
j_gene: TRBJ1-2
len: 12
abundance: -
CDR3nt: TGTGCCAGCAGCCTCCAAGGCTATGGCTACACCTTC
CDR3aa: CASSLQGYGYTF

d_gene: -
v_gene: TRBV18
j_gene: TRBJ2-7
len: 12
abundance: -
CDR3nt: TGTGCCAGCTCACCCCAAGGGTTCGAGCAGTACTTC
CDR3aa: CASSPQGFEQYF

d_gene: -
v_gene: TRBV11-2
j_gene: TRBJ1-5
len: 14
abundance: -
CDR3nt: TGTGCCAGCAGCTTAGAGAGGGACGGACAGCCCCAGCATTTT
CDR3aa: CASSLERDGQPQHF

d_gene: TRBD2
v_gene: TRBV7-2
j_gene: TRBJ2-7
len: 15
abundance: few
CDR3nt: TGTGCCAGCAGCTTAGCCGGGGGGGCCTTCTACGAGCAGTACTTC
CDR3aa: CASSLAGGAFYEQYF

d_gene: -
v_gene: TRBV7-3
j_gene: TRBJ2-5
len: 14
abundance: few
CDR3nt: TGTGCCAGCAGCCCCATGGGGGGCCAAGAGACCCAGTACTTC
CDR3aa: CASSPMGGQETQYF

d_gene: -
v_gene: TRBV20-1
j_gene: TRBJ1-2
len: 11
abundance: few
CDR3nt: TGCAGTGCTACCAGGGAGAATGGCTACACCTTC
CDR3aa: CSATRENGYTF

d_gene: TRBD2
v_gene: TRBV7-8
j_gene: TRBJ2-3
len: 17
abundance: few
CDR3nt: TGTGCCAGCAGCCCCCGGACTAGCGGGACTAGCACAGATACGCAGTATTTT
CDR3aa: CASSPRTSGTSTDTQYF

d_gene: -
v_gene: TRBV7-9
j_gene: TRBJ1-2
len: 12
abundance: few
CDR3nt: TGTGCCAGCAGCTTTTCTTCCAATGGCTACACCTTC
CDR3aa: CASSFSSNGYTF

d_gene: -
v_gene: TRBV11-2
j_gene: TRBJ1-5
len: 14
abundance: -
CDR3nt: TGTGCCAGCAGCTTATGCTTTGGTAACCAGCCCCAGCATTTT
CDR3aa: CASSLCFGNQPQHF

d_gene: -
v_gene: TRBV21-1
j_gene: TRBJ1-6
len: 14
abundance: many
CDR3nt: TGTGCCAGCAGCGCGGGCTCCTATAATTCACCCCTCCACTTT
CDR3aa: CASSAGSYNSPLHF

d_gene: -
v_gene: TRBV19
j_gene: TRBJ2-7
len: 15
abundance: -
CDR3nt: TGTGCCAGTAGCCGATCGCAGCCGGGGGACTACGAGCAGTACTTC
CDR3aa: CASSRSQPGDYEQYF

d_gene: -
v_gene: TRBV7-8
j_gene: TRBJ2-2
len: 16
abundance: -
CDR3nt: TGTGCCAGCAGCTTAGATTGGGGGCCCAACACCGGGGAGCTGTTTTTT
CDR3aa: CASSLDWGPNTGELFF

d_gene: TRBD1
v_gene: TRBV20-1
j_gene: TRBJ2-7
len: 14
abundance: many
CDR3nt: TGCAGTGCTATTTGGGGACAGGGGGTAAACGAGCAGTACTTC
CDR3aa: CSAIWGQGVNEQYF

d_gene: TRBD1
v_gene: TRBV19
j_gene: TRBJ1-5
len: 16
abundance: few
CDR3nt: TGTGCCAGTAGTACAAGACAGGGTTATAGCAATCAGCCCCAGCATTTT
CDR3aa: CASSTRQGYSNQPQHF

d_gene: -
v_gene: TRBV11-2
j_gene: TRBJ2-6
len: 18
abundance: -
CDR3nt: TGTGCCAGCAGCCTGACAGGGAGGTTCTACTCTGGGGCCAACGTCCTGACTTTC
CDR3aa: CASSLTGRFYSGANVLTF

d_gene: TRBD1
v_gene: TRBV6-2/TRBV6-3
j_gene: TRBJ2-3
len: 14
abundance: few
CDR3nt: TGTGCCAGCAGAAGGACAGGGGAAGGAGATACGCAGTATTTT
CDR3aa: CASRRTGEGDTQYF

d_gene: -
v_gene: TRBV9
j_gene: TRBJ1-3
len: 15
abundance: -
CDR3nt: TGTGCCAGCAGCGTAGGGGTTAGCTCTGGAAACACCATATATTTT
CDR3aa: CASSVGVSSGNTIYF

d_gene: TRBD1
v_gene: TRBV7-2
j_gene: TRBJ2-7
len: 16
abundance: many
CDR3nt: TGTGCCAGCAGCTTTTCATCCGGGACAGGGGTCTACGAGCAGTACTTC
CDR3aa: CASSFSSGTGVYEQYF

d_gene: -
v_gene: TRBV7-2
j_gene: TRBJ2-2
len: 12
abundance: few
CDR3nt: TGTGCCAGCAGCCCCTCCACCGGGGAGCTGTTTTTT
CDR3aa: CASSPSTGELFF

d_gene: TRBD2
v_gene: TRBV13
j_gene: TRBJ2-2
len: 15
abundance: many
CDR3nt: TGTGCCAGCAGCCCGCGGGGGGGCGAAACCGGGGAGCTGTTTTTT
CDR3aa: CASSPRGGETGELFF

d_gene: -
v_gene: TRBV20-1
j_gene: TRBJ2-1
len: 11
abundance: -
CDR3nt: TGCAGTGCCTCCCGTGAGGGGGGTTGGTTCTTC
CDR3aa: CSASREGGWFF

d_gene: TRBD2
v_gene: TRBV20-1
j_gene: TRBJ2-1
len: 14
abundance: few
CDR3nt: TGCAGTGCCGCTCGGGACTACCGGGGGGATGAGCAGTTCTTC
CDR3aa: CSAARDYRGDEQFF

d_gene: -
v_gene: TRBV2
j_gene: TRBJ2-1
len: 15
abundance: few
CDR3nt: TGTGCCAGCAGTCCAGGGACTGGTGTTTTCAATGAGCAGTTCTTC
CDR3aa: CASSPGTGVFNEQFF

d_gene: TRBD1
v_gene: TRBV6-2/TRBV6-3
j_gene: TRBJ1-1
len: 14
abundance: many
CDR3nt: TGTGCCAGCAGAAAGACAGGGTCGGACACTGAAGCTTTCTTT
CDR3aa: CASRKTGSDTEAFF

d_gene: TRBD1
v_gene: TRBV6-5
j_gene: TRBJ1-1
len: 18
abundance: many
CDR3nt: TGTGCCAGCAGTTCCCCCCCATCATGGGGACAGGGTATAACTGAAGCTTTCTTT
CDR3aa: CASSSPPSWGQGITEAFF

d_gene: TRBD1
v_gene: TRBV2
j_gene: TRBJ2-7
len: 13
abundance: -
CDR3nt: TGTGCCAGCACCACGACAGGGGGGTACGAGCAGTACTTC
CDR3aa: CASTTTGGYEQYF

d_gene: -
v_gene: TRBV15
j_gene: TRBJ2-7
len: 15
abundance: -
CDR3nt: TGTGCCACCAGCAGAGATAAGCGGACCACTTACGAGCAGTACTTC
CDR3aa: CATSRDKRTTYEQYF

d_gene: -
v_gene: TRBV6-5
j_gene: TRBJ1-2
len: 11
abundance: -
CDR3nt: TGTGCCAGCAGTTACGTCCCAGGCTACACCTTC
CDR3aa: CASSYVPGYTF

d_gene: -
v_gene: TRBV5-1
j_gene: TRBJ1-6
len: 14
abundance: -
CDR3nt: TGCGCCAGCAGCTTGGCCGGGATGGGTTCACCCCTCCACTTT
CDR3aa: CASSLAGMGSPLHF

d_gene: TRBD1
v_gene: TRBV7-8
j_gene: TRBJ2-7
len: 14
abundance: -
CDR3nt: TGTGCCAGCAGCTTAGTTACAACAGGGGGCGGACAGTACTTC
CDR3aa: CASSLVTTGGGQYF

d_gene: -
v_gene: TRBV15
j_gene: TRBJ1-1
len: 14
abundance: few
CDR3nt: TGTGCCACCAGCAGAACGGAACCGAACACTGAAGCTTTCTTT
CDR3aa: CATSRTEPNTEAFF

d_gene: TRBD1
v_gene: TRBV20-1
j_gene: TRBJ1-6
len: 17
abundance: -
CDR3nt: TGCAGTGCTAGAGAGGGTGTTGGGACAGTAAATAATTCACCCCTCCACTTT
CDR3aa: CSAREGVGTVNNSPLHF

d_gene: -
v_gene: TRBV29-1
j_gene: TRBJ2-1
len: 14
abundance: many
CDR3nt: TGCAGCGTCGGCCCCGGAATCCTATACAATGAGCAGTTCTTC
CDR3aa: CSVGPGILYNEQFF

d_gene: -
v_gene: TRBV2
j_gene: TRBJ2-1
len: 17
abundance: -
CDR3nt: TGTGCCAGCAGTGAACATAGCGGAAGATCCGGGAACAATGAGCAGTTCTTC
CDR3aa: CASSEHSGRSGNNEQFF

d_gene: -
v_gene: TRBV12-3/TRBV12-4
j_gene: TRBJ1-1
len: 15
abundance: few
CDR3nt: TGTGCCAGCAGTTTAGGGACAGCCCGGAACACTGAAGCTTTCTTT
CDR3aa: CASSLGTARNTEAFF

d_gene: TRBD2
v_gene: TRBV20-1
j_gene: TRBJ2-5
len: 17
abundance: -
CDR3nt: TGCAGTGTTTCTGGCGGGACTAGCGGGGGGTCCCAAGAGACCCAGTACTTC
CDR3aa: CSVSGGTSGGSQETQYF

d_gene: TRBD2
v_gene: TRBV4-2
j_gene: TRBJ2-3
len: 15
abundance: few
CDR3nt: TGTGCCAGCAGCCTAGGACTAGCGAGTGCAGATACGCAGTATTTT
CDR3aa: CASSLGLASADTQYF

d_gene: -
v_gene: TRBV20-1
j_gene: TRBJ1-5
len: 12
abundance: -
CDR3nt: TGCAGTGCTAGTGAGGGGGGTCAGCCCCAGCATTTT
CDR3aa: CSASEGGQPQHF

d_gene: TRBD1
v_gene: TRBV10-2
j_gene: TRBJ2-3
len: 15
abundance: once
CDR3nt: TGCGCCAGCAGGAGAGGGACAGGGGTAGAGGATACGCAGTATTTT
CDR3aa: CASRRGTGVEDTQYF

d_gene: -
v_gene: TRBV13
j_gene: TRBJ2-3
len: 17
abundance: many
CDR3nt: TGTGCCAGCAGCTTAGTGGTGTCTGGCTCTCTCCCAGATACGCAGTATTTT
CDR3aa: CASSLVVSGSLPDTQYF